These 16 T cell receptor beta chains came from one sample sequenced in a study of long-term antiretroviral therapy in people with HIV (dated by TCRdb to the early 2020s). The immunoSEQ hsTCRB v3.0 assay was used at survey level resolution to sequence the TRB variable region. Entries here come from immuneACCESS through TCRdb and include only in-frame sequences with V and J called. Some clones fail to appear in such tables; in the studies checked, an unresolved V gene covers under half of the shortfall, and the cause of the remainder is unknown. The sample table contains roughly 28,000 clones; only one count was recorded for roughly nine tenths of them. Together, the top ten hold 4.2% of the sample. The sequences come from unsorted PBMCs, collected 3.1 years after starting antiretroviral therapy. The source is a man in his late teens or twenties with HIV.

J is TRBJ2-1 and V is TRBV7-9, with D perhaps TRBD1 (8 bases). This CDR3 is 17 amino acids long. Trimming pared 5 bases from V and 0 bases from J, leaving 17 bases between. From germline, CDR1 is SEHNR and CDR2 FQNEAQ (reference sequence). The CDR3 reads CASSLGQGGSSYNEQFF. Here the CDR3 DNA reads TGTGCCAGCAGCCTAGGACAGGGCGGGAGCTCCTACAATGAGCAGTTCTTC.

The rearrangement links TRBV25-1 to TRBJ1-4; TRBD1 aligns across 8 bases. The germline V gene encodes CDR1 MGHDK and CDR2 SYGVNS. Losses at the gene ends were 4 bases for V and 5 bases for J; bases not matched to a gene: 0. This CDR3 contains 13 residues. The CDR3 DNA reads as TGTGCCAGCAGTGGGGACAGGAATGAAAAACTGTTTTTT. This sequence encodes CASSGDRNEKLFF.

V and J are TRBV7-2 and TRBJ1-1; D perhaps matches TRBD1 (5 bases). The CDR3 extends over 13 amino acids. Between the trimmed V and J ends, which lost 5 bases and 7 bases, there was a span of 14 bases. Per the germline V gene, CDR1 is SGHTA and CDR2 is FQGNSA. This CDR3 reads CASSPGRGGEAFF. The CDR3 DNA reads as TGTGCCAGCAGCCCCGGGAGGGGCGGTGAAGCTTTCTTT.

V gene TRBV7-2 combines with J gene TRBJ2-6; no clear D gene. CDR1 is SGHTA and CDR2 is FQGNSA in the germline V gene. Trimming left V 6 bases short and J 0 bases short, with 3 bases between. The CDR3 loop spans 13 amino acids. The CDR3 bases are TGTGCCAGCAGGGACTCTGGGGCCAACGTCCTGACTTTC. Its protein is CASRDSGANVLTF.

V is TRBV2 and J is TRBJ2-7; perhaps D is TRBD1 or TRBD2 (5 bases each). Germline lookup yields CDR1 SNHLY and CDR2 FYNNEI. Trimming pared 6 bases from V and 6 bases from J, leaving 9 bases between. The CDR3 consists of 11 residues. The CDR3: CASSQGPEQYF. CDR3 DNA: TGTGCCAGCAGCCAGGGACCCGAGCAGTACTTC.

The gene calls are TRBV5-1 and TRBJ1-1; D gene unclear. Germline values: CDR1 SGHRS, CDR2 YFSETQ. This CDR3 has 14 amino acids. Deletions cut 0 bases from V and 10 bases from J, with 16 bases between. Written as DNA, the CDR3 is TGCGCCAGCAGCTTGGTAGGGCAGAGTAGTGGAGCTTTCTTT. Its translation: CASSLVGQSSGAFF.

This clone showed up just once. V gene TRBV4-1 combines with J gene TRBJ2-1; D remains unclear. The CDR3 loop spans 15 amino acids. The V gene lost 8 bases and the J gene lost 9 bases, with 23 bases spanning the gap. Per germline, CDR1 MGHRA and CDR2 YSYEKL. The CDR3 coding sequence is TGCGCCAGCGCCCTACACGCTGGTCCAGGAACTGAGCAGTTCTTC. Translation: CASALHAGPGTEQFF.

The chain carries TRBV6-1 and TRBJ1-2, with D possibly being TRBD1 (5 bases). There are 16 residues in the CDR3. V lost 4 bases and J lost 4, with 19 bases in between. Germline V gene lookup returns CDR1 MNHNS and CDR2 SASEGT. The CDR3 spells CASSAHPWRGSYGYTF. The CDR3 DNA reads as TGTGCCAGCAGTGCCCACCCGTGGAGGGGAAGCTATGGCTACACCTTC.

The rearrangement uses TRBV9 and TRBJ1-2; D possibly corresponds to TRBD1 (6 bases). Germline CDR1 is SGDLS and CDR2 is YYNGEE. CDR3 length: 14 amino acids. Trimming stripped 2 bases from V and 8 bases from J, with 16 bases between. The CDR3 sequence is CASSVAGGGGGYTF. CDR3 in DNA: TGTGCCAGCAGCGTCGCCGGCGGGGGGGGCGGCTACACCTTC.

The chain employs TRBV13 and TRBJ1-2; no definite D call. The germline V gene has CDR1 PRHDT and CDR2 FYEKMQ (reference sequence). This CDR3 region has 12 residues. Deletions cut 5 bases from V and 5 bases from J, with 9 bases between. The CDR3 DNA reads as TGTGCCAGCAGCCAGGTACCGTATGGCTACACCTTC. It encodes CASSQVPYGYTF. Using reference TRBV13 and TRBJ1-2 for the parts outside the CDR3, the full variable domain is AAGVIQSPRHLIKEKRETATLKCYPIPRHDTVYWYQQGPGQDPQFLISFYEKMQSDKGSIPDRFSAQQFSDYHSELNMSSLELGDSALYFCASSQVPYGYTFGSGTRLTVV.

V gene TRBV4-3 combines with J gene TRBJ2-1; no definite D call. Germline-derived CDR1 and CDR2 are LGHNA and YSLEER. Trimming stripped 0 bases from V and 0 bases from J, with 12 bases between. This CDR3 is 17 amino acids long. The CDR3, as DNA: TGCGCCAGCAGCCAAGACATTGAGATTAGCTCCTACAATGAGCAGTTCTTC. Translated: CASSQDIEISSYNEQFF.

Only one count was recorded for this clone. DNA for the CDR3: TGTGCCAGCAGCTTATCCCTGGGAGGGTATAATTCACCCCTCCACTTT. As protein: CASSLSLGGYNSPLHF. The chain has TRBV7-2 and TRBJ1-6; D not certain. The germline V gene has CDR1 SGHTA and CDR2 FQGNSA. The ends were cut back, 2 bases at V and 4 bases at J, with 12 bases in the middle. This CDR3 contains 16 residues.

This clone was observed once. The chain recombines TRBV15 with TRBJ1-4; D is perhaps TRBD1 (5 bases). The germline CDR1 and CDR2 sequences are LNHNV and YYDKDF (reference sequence). The CDR3 has 14 residues. V lost 4 bases, J lost 7 bases, and 13 bases lay in between. The CDR3 loop is CATSKGYGTEKLFF. The CDR3, as DNA: TGTGCCACCAGCAAAGGGTATGGGACTGAAAAACTGTTTTTT.

Comment on this clone: The junction shows a germline mismatch at one end, possibly a read error. This chain uses TRBV7-9 with TRBJ1-2, with D maybe TRBD1 (6 bases). Per the germline V gene, CDR1 is SEHNR and CDR2 is FQNEAQ (reference sequence). The CDR3 spans 9 residues. CDR3 protein: CLGTGNYTF. CDR3 sequence (DNA): TGCCTCGGAACAGGGAACTACACCTTC.

J is TRBJ1-1 and V is TRBV10-3; TRBD1 matches 8 bases. CDR1 is ENHRY and CDR2 is SYGVKD in the germline V gene. The CDR3 extends over 13 amino acids. With V trimmed by 8 bases and J by 3 bases, 5 bases remained unmatched. The chain's CDR3 is CAIGTGGDTEAFF. The CDR3 DNA reads TGTGCCATCGGGACAGGAGGGGACACTGAAGCTTTCTTT.

CDR3 DNA: TGTGCCAGCAGCCAAGGGCCGGAATTACCCCTCCACTTT. Its translation is CASSQGPELPLHF. This chain links TRBV4-2 with TRBJ1-6; D gene uncertain. The length of the CDR3 is 13 residues. The V gene lost 1 base and the J gene lost 12 bases, with 10 bases spanning the gap. Germline assignment: CDR1 LGHNA and CDR2 YNFKEQ.